The 10 T cell receptor beta chains below were found in one sample sequenced in a study of blood T cell repertoires in COVID-19. Sequenced by immunoSEQ multiplex PCR; TCRdb stores in-frame clones only, minus some. The data contain about 140,000 clones, roughly 88% of them singletons. Input material: peripheral blood. The receptors here all came from a woman in her sixties with acute or convalescent COVID-19.

The chain's CDR3 is CASSQGQSSSYEQYF. CDR3 nucleotides: TGTGCCAGCAGCCAGGGACAGTCGAGCTCCTACGAGCAGTACTTC. The chain joins TRBV7-8 to TRBJ2-7; TRBD1 matches 7 bases. V dropped 5 bases and J dropped 0; count of bases not matched to a gene: 7. Germline V lookup: CDR1 SGHVS, CDR2 FQNEAQ. The CDR3 runs to 15 residues.

V gene TRBV4-2 combines with J gene TRBJ1-2, with D possibly TRBD1 on 5 matching bases. This CDR3 is built from 15 residues. Germline CDR1 and CDR2: LGHNA and YNFKEQ. V lost 0 bases and J 4 bases, leaving 12 bases between the germline ends. Here the CDR3 DNA reads TGTGCCAGCAGCCAAGATGGGGGGTTAGGCTATGGCTACACCTTC. It translates to CASSQDGGLGYGYTF.

This rearrangement joins TRBV5-6 to TRBJ2-3; D is uncertain. The germline V gene has CDR1 SGHDT and CDR2 YYEEEE. Trimming took off 0 bases at V and 1 base at J, with 3 bases between the two ends. This CDR3 is built from 13 residues. CDR3 DNA sequence: TGTGCCAGCAGCTTGGGGCGCACAGATACGCAGTATTTT. Amino acid sequence: CASSLGRTDTQYF.

Regarding this clone: The junction differs from germline at one of its ends, possibly a read error. The chain uses TRBV7-2 and TRBJ2-2; TRBD2 matches at 7 bases. Germline V gene lookup returns CDR1 SGHTA and CDR2 FQGNSA. This CDR3 has 14 residues. This CDR3 is CASSLAGGSGELFF. DNA of the CDR3: TGTGCCAGCAGCCTAGCCGGGGGGTCCGGGGAGCTGTTTTTT.

V usage is TRBV2 and J usage is TRBJ2-3; 9 nucleotides match TRBD1. Germline-derived CDR1 and CDR2 are SNHLY and FYNNEI. With 10 bases clipped from V and 0 bases from J, the junction kept 5 bases outside the gene matches. The CDR3 is made up of 14 amino acids. The CDR3 spells CATGQGISTDTQYF. CDR3 nucleotide sequence: TGTGCCACGGGACAGGGAATTAGCACAGATACGCAGTATTTT.

This chain links TRBV4-1 with TRBJ1-3, with D unclear. Trimming took off 0 bases at V and 0 bases at J, with 6 bases between the two ends. The CDR3 runs 15 residues. Germline V CDR1 and CDR2: MGHRA, YSYEKL. The CDR3 here is CASSQDPDSGNTIYF. CDR3 DNA: TGCGCCAGCAGCCAAGATCCAGACTCTGGAAACACCATATATTTT.

The gene calls are TRBV9 and TRBJ2-1; 11 bases fit TRBD2. V was pared by 0 bases and J by 9 bases, with 5 bases of the junction left unmatched. The germline gives CDR1 SGDLS, CDR2 YYNGEE. The length of the CDR3 is 15 residues. CDR3 in DNA: TGTGCCAGCAGCGTAGGTAGCGGGGGGGCGTTTGAGCAGTTCTTC. This translates into CASSVGSGGAFEQFF.

The rearrangement links TRBV4-1 to TRBJ2-7; 8 nucleotides agree with TRBD1. CDR3 length: 18 amino acids. The J segment lost 2 bases and the V segment lost 2 bases, leaving 14 bases of the junction unmatched. The germline CDR1 and CDR2 sequences are MGHRA and YSYEKL. In DNA, the CDR3 is TGCGCCAGCAGCCAAAGAATGCATCTGGACAGGGCCCCCTACGAGCAGTACTTC. The encoded protein is CASSQRMHLDRAPYEQYF.

For the CDR3, the DNA is TGCGCCAGCAGCCAAGATCTGGCCCGCGACAGTTCACCCCTCCACTTT. Amino acids: CASSQDLARDSSPLHF. The chain carries TRBV4-3 and TRBJ1-6; perhaps TRBD1 as D (5 bases). The CDR3 is made up of 16 amino acids. V was clipped by 0 bases and J by 9 bases, with 15 bases between them. Germline values: CDR1 LGHNA, CDR2 YSLEER.

The V and J genes are TRBV7-9 and TRBJ2-7; perhaps TRBD2 as D (6 bases). The V end was cut by 5 bases, the J end by 4 bases, with 18 bases between. Per germline, CDR1 SEHNR and CDR2 FQNEAQ (reference sequence). There are 15 residues in the CDR3. The CDR3 reads CASSPPGTPGYEQYF. The DNA for the CDR3 is TGTGCCAGCAGCCCGCCCGGGACTCCTGGGTACGAGCAGTACTTC.